The sequence of this T cell receptor (beta chain) was determined in a study of T cell repertoires in ileal Crohn's disease. Overall study context: Patients had a median approximately 7.2-year disease duration, and roughly 32% were active smokers. Every patient was operated on for stricturing (approximately 60%) or penetrating (39%) complications. Thiopurines (about ten) or anti-TNF agents (about 19) were given postoperatively to about half.

Eligibility required adulthood, ileal or ileocolonic Crohn's disease and indicated ileocolonic resection. Germline CDR1 reads LNHDA; CDR2 reads SQIVND (reference sequence). Trimming removed 6 bases at V and 0 bases at J, with 11 bases between. The CDR3 totals 14 residues. Sequenced by immunoSEQ multiplex PCR; TCRdb stores in-frame clones only, minus some. The sample lists approximately 27,000 clones, around 80% seen once, with 15% to 20% in the top ten. This clone was detected only once. Material: ileal tissue. This sequence joins TRBV19 and TRBJ1-1; D not resolved. The TCR sequence derives from an adult with Crohn's disease. The CDR3: CASRKSNLNTEAFF. Written as DNA, the CDR3 is TGTGCCAGTAGAAAGTCTAACCTGAACACTGAAGCTTTCTTT.